This TCR beta chain was retrieved from a study of T cells in Graves' hyperthyroidism and ophthalmopathy. Study information: Before any treatment, at initial diagnosis, peripheral blood was collected.

Many counts were recorded for this clonotype. Germline CDR1 and CDR2: MDHEN and SYDVKM. This CDR3 is 15 amino acids long. V gave up 5 bases and J gave up 6 bases; unmatched junction bases: 7. Diagnosis of hyperthyroidism was new in patients aged 18 to 65, and its duration was under 2 months. Clinical symptoms, serum thyroxine, TRAb, thyroid ultrasound and orbital computed tomography informed diagnoses. This blood was taken when hyperthyroidism was first diagnosed, before any ophthalmopathy symptoms existed. Regions amplified from RNA transcripts were the TCR beta CDR3 regions. HTBI primers were the set used in a first-round RT-PCR of the TCR CDR3. TCRdb re-derived calls from the multiplex PCR reads in MiXCR, one entry per CDR3 protein. The table has around 300,000 distinct CDR3 sequences, 10% to 15% seen once; the top ten hold about 8%.

Material: blood. The genes are TRBV28 and TRBJ2-1, with 10 bases that match TRBD2. This receptor was identified in a woman aged 25 to 39 with Graves' hyperthyroidism that later progressed to Graves' ophthalmopathy. CDR3 region: CASSLAASGSNEQFF. For the CDR3, the DNA is TGTGCCAGCAGTCTCGCCGCTAGCGGGAGCAATGAGCAGTTCTTC.